Sequencing of this TCR beta chain was carried out in a study of T-cell reconstitution after alpha-beta-depleted transplantation in children. Germline loops: CDR1 MGHRA, CDR2 YSYEKL. The CDR3 runs 18 residues. V was pared by 2 bases and J by 0 bases, with 19 bases between. In the case of this clonotype: Its antigen is undetermined.

General study findings and limits: Elevated TCRbeta diversity at day 60 was traced, in some patients, to surviving recipient T cells and thymic progenitors. About two months after transplant, alpha-beta T cells reportedly came from several hundred expanded graft clones. Newly generated T cells supplied most T-cell counts and diversity one year post-transplant.

Preparation of the TCRbeta library involved a method that used unique molecular identifiers. TCRdb reprocessed the PCR reads with MiXCR, giving one entry per CDR3 protein. The sample contains fewer than 500,000 distinct CDR3 sequences, over 40% of which appear only once. This chain joins TRBV4-1 and TRBJ1-2; no clear D. This clonotype was obtained from a girl under 10 years old with aplastic anemia, due to receive a stem cell transplant. The sequenced sample was PBMCs, obtained before TCRalphabeta/CD19-depleted stem cell transplant. CDR3 nucleotide sequence: TGCGCCAGCAGCCAACCCTACGAGGAGCTTTTAGCTAACTATGGCTACACCTTC. Protein sequence: CASSQPYEELLANYGYTF.